These 10 T cell receptor beta chains originate from one sample sequenced in a study of blood T cell repertoires in COVID-19. Using immunoSEQ multiplex PCR, the repertoire was profiled, and TCRdb retains in-frame clones only, with some absent. The data contain under 60,000 clones, roughly nine tenths of them singletons. The sample consisted of peripheral blood. The receptors were gathered from a woman of 80 years or more with acute or convalescent COVID-19.

The chain employs TRBV7-2 and TRBJ2-1; 10 bases agree with TRBD2. The CDR3 runs to 16 residues. Germline V gene sequence: CDR1 SGHTA, CDR2 FQGNSA. V was clipped by 5 bases and J by 1 base; unmatched bases: 5. The CDR3 loop is CASSPGLAASYNEQFF. The CDR3 DNA sequence: TGTGCCAGCAGCCCAGGACTAGCGGCTTCCTACAATGAGCAGTTCTTC.

The chain couples TRBV7-2 to TRBJ2-3, with 10 bases matching TRBD2. V dropped 2 bases and J dropped 4; count of bases not matched to a gene: 6. The CDR3 length is 16 residues. The germline CDR1 and CDR2 sequences are SGHTA and FQGNSA. CDR3 DNA sequence: TGTGCCAGCAGCTTATCTAGCGGGGGTGTCGCAGATACGCAGTATTTT. It encodes CASSLSSGGVADTQYF.

The chain has TRBV11-2 and TRBJ2-2; possible D gene TRBD2, 5 bases. The V end was cut by 4 bases, the J end by 0 bases, with 12 bases between. CDR1 and CDR2 (germline): SGHAT, FQNNGV. The CDR3 has 16 residues. CDR3 sequence reads: CASSSGISPNTGELFF. The CDR3 DNA sequence: TGTGCCAGCAGCTCCGGGATCAGTCCGAACACCGGGGAGCTGTTTTTT. Drawing the rest from reference TRBV11-2 and TRBJ2-2, the complete variable domain is EAGVAQSPRYKIIEKRQSVAFWCNPISGHATLYWYQQILGQGPKLLIQFQNNGVVDDSQLPKDRFSAERLKGVDSTLKIQPAKLEDSAVYLCASSSGISPNTGELFFGEGSRLTVL.

The V and J genes are TRBV5-8 and TRBJ1-5; 10 bases agree with TRBD1. Germline V gene lookup returns CDR1 SGHTS and CDR2 YDEGEE. The CDR3 has 16 amino acids. With 4 bases clipped from V and 5 bases from J, the junction kept 9 bases outside the gene matches. CDR3 residues: CASSPIFGTGDQPQHF. The CDR3 DNA follows: TGTGCCAGCAGCCCCATATTTGGGACAGGGGATCAGCCCCAGCATTTT. The whole variable domain, filled in from reference TRBV5-8 and TRBJ1-5, reads EAGVTQSPTHLIKTRGQQATLRCSPISGHTSVYWYQQALGLGLQFLLWYDEGEERNRGNFPPRFSGRQFPNYSSELNVNALELEDSALYLCASSPIFGTGDQPQHFGDGTRLSIL.

The chain is built from TRBV3-1 (or the pseudogene TRBV3-2) and TRBJ2-3, with 12 bases fitting TRBD2. The CDR3 contains 16 residues. V lost 4 bases and J lost 5; bases outside the gene matches: 7. Germline CDR1 and CDR2: LGHDT and YNNKEL (reference sequence). Here the CDR3 DNA reads TGTGCCAGCAGCCCCCGGACTAGCGGGGTTATAGATACGCAGTATTTT. Translated, it gives CASSPRTSGVIDTQYF.

This clone is a singleton in its sample. V is TRBV5-4 and J is TRBJ2-5; perhaps TRBD2 as D (5 bases). This CDR3 contains 13 residues. Germline V gene data show CDR1 as SGHNT and CDR2 as YYREEE (reference sequence). The ends were cut back, 1 base at V and 5 bases at J, with 9 bases in the middle. The chain's CDR3 is CASSLPGDETQYF. The CDR3 DNA sequence: TGTGCCAGCAGCTTGCCCGGGGATGAGACCCAGTACTTC.

The V call is TRBV19, the J call TRBJ2-2, with TRBD2 matching 7 bases. CDR1 is LNHDA, CDR2 SQIVND, per germline (reference sequence). This CDR3 spans 14 amino acids. Unmatched junction bases numbered 2, after V lost 3 bases and J lost 4 bases. In DNA form, the CDR3 reads TGTGCCAGTAGTATGAGGGAGGGCACCGGGGAGCTGTTTTTT. This encodes CASSMREGTGELFF.

V is TRBV4-1 and J is TRBJ2-2; 8 positions agree with TRBD2. The CDR3 is 16 residues long. The germline V gene encodes CDR1 MGHRA and CDR2 YSYEKL. The ends lost 4 bases at V and 5 bases at J; junction bases unmatched: 9. The chain's CDR3 is CASSLLGGGRTGELFF. The CDR3 DNA is TGCGCCAGCAGCCTCCTGGGCGGGGGGCGTACCGGGGAGCTGTTTTTT.

CDR3 sequence reads: CASSFGQGPDTQYF. The CDR3 nucleotides read TGCGCCAGCAGCTTTGGACAGGGGCCCGATACGCAGTATTTT. The V gene is TRBV5-1, the J gene TRBJ2-3; TRBD1 agrees at 9 bases. Germline V CDR1 and CDR2: SGHRS, YFSETQ. The V and J ends lost 2 bases and 6 bases, in that order; junction bases with no gene match: 4. The CDR3 has 14 amino acids.

The chain uses TRBV7-7 and TRBJ2-2, with a possible D match to TRBD2 (5 bases). This CDR3 has 15 residues. Trimming pared 1 base from V and 0 bases from J, leaving 6 bases between. CDR1 is SSHAT and CDR2 is FNYEAQ in the germline V gene (reference sequence). For the CDR3, the DNA is TGTGCCAGCAGCTTAGACGGGGCGAACACCGGGGAGCTGTTTTTT. Its translation is CASSLDGANTGELFF.